This record looks at one TCR beta chain sequence and its context. The data originate from a study of beta chain features in type 1 diabetes. Reverse transcription of all isolated RNA meant that expressed TCRB transcripts were sequenced. TCRdb keeps only in-frame clones here, not all; method: immunoSEQ multiplex PCR. The sample lists hundreds of thousands of clones, 14% occurring once. The CDR3 is made up of 15 amino acids. Looked up from germline, CDR1 is GTSNPN and CDR2 is SVGIG (reference sequence). J was trimmed by 3 bases and V by 2 bases; bases with no gene match: 6. The specimen sequenced was naive CD4+ T cells from blood. The sequence came from a man in his thirties or forties in good health. The genes are TRBV30 and TRBJ2-1, with 8 bases fitting TRBD2. The CDR3, as DNA: TGTGCCTGGAGTCCTAGGGGACTAGTCTACAATGAGCAGTTCTTC. Its translation is CAWSPRGLVYNEQFF.